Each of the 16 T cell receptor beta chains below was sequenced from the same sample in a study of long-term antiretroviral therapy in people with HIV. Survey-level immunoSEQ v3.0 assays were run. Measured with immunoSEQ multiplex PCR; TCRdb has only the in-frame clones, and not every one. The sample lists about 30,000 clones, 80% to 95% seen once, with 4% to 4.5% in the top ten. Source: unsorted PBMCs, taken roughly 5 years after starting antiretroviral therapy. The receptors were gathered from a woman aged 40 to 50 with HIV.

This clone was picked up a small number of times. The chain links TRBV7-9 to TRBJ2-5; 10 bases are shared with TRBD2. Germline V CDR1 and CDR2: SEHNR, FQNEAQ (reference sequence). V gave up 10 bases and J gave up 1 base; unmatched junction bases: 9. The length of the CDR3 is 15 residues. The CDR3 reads CATTRLAGAQETQYF. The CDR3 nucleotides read TGTGCCACCACGAGGCTAGCGGGAGCCCAAGAGACCCAGTACTTC.

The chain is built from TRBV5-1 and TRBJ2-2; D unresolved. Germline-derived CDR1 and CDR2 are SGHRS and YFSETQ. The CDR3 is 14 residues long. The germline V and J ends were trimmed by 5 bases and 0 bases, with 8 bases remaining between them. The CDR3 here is CASSPSPNTGELFF. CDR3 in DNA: TGCGCCAGCAGTCCCTCCCCGAACACCGGGGAGCTGTTTTTT.

CDR3 bases: TGTGCCAGCAGCTTGCAGGGCTCGGGGTCACCCCTCCACTTT. This sequence encodes CASSLQGSGSPLHF. V usage is TRBV5-4 and J usage is TRBJ1-6, with a possible D match to TRBD1 (5 bases). Germline V gene lookup returns CDR1 SGHNT and CDR2 YYREEE (reference sequence). This CDR3 has 14 residues. V shed 1 base and J shed 10 bases, with 12 bases lying between them.

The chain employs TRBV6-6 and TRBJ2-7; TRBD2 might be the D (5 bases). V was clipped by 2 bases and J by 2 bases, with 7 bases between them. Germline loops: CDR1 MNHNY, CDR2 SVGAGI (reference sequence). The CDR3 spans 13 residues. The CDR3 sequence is CASSYRRTYEQYF. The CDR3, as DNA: TGTGCCAGCAGTTACAGGAGGACCTACGAGCAGTACTTC.

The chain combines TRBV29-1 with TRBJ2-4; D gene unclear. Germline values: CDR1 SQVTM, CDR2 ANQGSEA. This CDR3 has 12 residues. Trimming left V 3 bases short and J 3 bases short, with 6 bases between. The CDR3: CSVDGDKNIQYF. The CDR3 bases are TGCAGCGTTGACGGAGACAAAAACATTCAGTACTTC.

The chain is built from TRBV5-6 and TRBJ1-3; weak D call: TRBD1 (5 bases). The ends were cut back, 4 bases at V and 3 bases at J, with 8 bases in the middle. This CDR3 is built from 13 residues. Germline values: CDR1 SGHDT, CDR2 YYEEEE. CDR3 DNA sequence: TGTGCCAGCAGCGTGACAGTTGGAAACACCATATATTTT. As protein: CASSVTVGNTIYF. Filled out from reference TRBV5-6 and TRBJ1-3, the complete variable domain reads DAGVTQSPTHLIKTRGQQVTLRCSPKSGHDTVSWYQQALGQGPQFIFQYYEEEERQRGNFPDRFSGHQFPNYSSELNVNALLLGDSALYLCASSVTVGNTIYFGEGSWLTVV.

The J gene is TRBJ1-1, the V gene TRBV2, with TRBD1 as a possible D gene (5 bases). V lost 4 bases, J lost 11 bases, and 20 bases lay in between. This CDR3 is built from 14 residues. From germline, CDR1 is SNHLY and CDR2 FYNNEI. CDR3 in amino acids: CASSVKGGKGDAFF. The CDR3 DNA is TGTGCCAGCAGTGTAAAAGGTGGGAAAGGGGACGCTTTCTTT. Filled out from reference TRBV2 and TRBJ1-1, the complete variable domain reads EPEVTQTPSHQVTQMGQEVILRCVPISNHLYFYWYRQILGQKVEFLVSFYNNEISEKSEIFDDQFSVERPDGSNFTLKIRSTKLEDSAMYFCASSVKGGKGDAFFGQGTRLTVV.

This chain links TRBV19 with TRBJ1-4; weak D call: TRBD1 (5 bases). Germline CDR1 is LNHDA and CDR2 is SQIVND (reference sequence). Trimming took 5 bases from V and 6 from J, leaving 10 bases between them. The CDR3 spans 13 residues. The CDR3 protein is CASSLDTDEKLFF. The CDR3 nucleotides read TGTGCCAGTAGTCTGGACACCGATGAAAAACTGTTTTTT.

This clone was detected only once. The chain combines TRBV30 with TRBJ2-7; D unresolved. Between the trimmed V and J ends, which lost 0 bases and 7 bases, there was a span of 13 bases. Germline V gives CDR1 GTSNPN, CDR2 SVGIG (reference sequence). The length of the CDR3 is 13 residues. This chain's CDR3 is CAWSVRPSGEQYF. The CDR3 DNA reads TGTGCCTGGAGTGTACGGCCCTCAGGTGAGCAGTACTTC.

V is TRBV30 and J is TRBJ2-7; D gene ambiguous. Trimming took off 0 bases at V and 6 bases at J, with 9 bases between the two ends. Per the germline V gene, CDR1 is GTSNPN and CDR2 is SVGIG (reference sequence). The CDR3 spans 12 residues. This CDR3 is CAWSVGGVEQYF. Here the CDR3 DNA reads TGTGCCTGGAGTGTGGGTGGGGTCGAGCAGTACTTC. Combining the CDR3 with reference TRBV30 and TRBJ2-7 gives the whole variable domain SQTIHQWPATLVQPVGSPLSLECTVEGTSNPNLYWYRQAAGRGLQLLFYSVGIGQISSEVPQNLSASRPQDRQFILSSKKLLLSDSGFYLCAWSVGGVEQYFGPGTRLTVT.

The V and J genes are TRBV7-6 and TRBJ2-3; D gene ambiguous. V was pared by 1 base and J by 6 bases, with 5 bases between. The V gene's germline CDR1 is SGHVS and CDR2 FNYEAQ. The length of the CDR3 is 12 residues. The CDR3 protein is CASSLVSDTQYF. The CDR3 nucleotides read TGTGCCAGCAGCTTAGTTTCGGATACGCAGTATTTT. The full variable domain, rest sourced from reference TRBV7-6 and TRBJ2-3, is GAGVSQSPRYKVTKRGQDVALRCDPISGHVSLYWYRQALGQGPEFLTYFNYEAQQDKSGLPNDRFSAERPEGSISTLTIQRTEQRDSAMYRCASSLVSDTQYFGPGTRLTVL.

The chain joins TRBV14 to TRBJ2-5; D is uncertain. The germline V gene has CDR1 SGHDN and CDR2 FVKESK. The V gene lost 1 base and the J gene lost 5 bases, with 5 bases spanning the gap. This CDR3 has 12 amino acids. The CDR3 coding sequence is TGTGCCAGCAGCCAAGTGCTCGAGACCCAGTACTTC. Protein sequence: CASSQVLETQYF.

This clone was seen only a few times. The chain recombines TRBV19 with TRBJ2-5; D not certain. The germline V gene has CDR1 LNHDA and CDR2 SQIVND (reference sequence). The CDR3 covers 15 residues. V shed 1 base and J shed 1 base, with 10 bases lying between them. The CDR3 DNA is TGTGCCAGTAGTATAGTTTCATCGCTCCAAGAGACCCAGTACTTC. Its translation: CASSIVSSLQETQYF.

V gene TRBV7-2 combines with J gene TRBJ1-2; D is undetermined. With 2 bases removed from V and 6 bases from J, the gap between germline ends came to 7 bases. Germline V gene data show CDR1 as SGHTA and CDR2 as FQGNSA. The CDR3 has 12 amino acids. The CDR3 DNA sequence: TGTGCCAGCAGCTTATCCCCAAATGGCTACACCTTC. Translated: CASSLSPNGYTF.

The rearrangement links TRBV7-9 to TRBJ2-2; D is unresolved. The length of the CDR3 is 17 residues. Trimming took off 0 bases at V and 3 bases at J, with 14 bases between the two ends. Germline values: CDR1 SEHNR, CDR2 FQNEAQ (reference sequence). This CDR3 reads CASSLALGFKDTGELFF. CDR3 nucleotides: TGTGCCAGCAGCTTAGCGCTGGGATTCAAGGACACCGGGGAGCTGTTTTTT. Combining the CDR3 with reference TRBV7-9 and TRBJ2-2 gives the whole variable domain DTGVSQNPRHKITKRGQNVTFRCDPISEHNRLYWYRQTLGQGPEFLTYFQNEAQLEKSRLLSDRFSAERPKGSFSTLEIQRTEQGDSAMYLCASSLALGFKDTGELFFGEGSRLTVL.

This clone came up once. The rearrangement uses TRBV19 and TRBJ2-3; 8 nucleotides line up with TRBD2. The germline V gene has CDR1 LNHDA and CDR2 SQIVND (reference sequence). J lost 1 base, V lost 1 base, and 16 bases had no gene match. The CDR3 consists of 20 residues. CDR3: CASSIGRLAGRFVGTDTQYF. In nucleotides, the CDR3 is TGTGCCAGTAGTATAGGACGTCTAGCGGGCCGATTTGTGGGCACAGATACGCAGTATTTT.